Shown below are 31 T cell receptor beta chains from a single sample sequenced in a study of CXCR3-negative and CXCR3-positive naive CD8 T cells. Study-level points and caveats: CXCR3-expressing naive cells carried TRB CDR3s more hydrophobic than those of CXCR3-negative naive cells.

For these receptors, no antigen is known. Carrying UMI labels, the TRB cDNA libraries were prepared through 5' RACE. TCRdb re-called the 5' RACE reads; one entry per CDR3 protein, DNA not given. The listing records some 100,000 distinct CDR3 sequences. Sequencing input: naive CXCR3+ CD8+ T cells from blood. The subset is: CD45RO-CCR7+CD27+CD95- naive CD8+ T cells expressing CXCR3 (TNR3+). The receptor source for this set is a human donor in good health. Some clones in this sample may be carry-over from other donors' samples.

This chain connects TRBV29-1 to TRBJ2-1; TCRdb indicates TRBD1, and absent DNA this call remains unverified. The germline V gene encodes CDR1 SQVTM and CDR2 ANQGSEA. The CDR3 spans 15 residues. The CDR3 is CSVEQGQGPNIGQFF.

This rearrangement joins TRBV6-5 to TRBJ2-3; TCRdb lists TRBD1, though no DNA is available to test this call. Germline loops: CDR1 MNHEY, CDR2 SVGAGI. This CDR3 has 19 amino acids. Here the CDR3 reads CASSPPLSAPYAGTDTQYF.

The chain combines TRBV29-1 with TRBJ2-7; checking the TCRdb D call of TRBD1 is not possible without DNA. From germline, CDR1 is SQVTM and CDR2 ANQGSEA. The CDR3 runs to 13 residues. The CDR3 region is CSVEEGATYEQYF.

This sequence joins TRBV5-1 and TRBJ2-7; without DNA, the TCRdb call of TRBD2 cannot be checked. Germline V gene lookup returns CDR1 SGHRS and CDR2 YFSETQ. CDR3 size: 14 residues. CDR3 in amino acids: CASSPTSGLYEQYF.

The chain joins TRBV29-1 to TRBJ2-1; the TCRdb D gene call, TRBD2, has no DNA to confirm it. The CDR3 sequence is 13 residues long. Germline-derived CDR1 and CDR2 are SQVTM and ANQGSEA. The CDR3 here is CSALTSGELEQFF.

CDR3: CASSVGAILNTEAFF. The J gene is TRBJ1-1, the V gene TRBV9. CDR3 size: 15 residues. Germline CDR1 is SGDLS and CDR2 is YYNGEE.

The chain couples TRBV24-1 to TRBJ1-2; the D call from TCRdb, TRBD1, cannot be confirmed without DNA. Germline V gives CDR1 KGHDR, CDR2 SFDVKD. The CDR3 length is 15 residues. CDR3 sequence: CATSDWRGGGYGYTF.

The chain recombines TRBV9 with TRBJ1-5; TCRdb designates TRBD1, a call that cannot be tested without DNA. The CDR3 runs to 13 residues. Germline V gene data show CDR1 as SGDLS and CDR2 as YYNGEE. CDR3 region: CASSPGDSQPQHF.

The CDR3 spells CASSPGTGSIYEQYF. The chain has TRBV7-8 and TRBJ2-7; TCRdb selects TRBD1, and the lack of DNA leaves this call unchecked. The CDR3 is made up of 15 amino acids. The germline CDR1 and CDR2 sequences are SGHVS and FQNEAQ. The full variable domain, its missing parts supplied by reference TRBV7-8 and TRBJ2-7, is GAGVSQSPRYKVAKRGQDVALRCDPISGHVSLFWYQQALGQGPEFLTYFQNEAQLDKSGLPSDRFFAERPEGSVSTLKIQRTQQEDSAVYLCASSPGTGSIYEQYFGPGTRLTVT.

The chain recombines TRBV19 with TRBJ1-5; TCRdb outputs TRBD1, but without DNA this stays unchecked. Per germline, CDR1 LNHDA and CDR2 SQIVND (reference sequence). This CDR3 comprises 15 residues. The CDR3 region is CASSMRGLSNQPQHF.

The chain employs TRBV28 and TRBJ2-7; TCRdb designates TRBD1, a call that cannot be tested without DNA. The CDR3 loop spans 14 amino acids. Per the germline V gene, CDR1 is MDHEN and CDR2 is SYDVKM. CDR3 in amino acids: CASSTRQGIYEQYF.

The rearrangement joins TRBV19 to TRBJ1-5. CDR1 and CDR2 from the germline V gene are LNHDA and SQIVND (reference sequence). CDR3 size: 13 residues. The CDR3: CASSIDGYQPQHF.

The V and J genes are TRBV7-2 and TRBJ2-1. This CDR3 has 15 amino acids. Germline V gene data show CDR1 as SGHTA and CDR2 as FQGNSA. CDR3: CASSLDQGPYNEQFF. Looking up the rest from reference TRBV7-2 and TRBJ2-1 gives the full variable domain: GAGVSQSPSNKVTEKGKDVELRCDPISGHTALYWYRQSLGQGLEFLIYFQGNSAPDKSGLPSDRFSAERTGGSVSTLTIQRTQQEDSAVYLCASSLDQGPYNEQFFGPGTRLTVL.

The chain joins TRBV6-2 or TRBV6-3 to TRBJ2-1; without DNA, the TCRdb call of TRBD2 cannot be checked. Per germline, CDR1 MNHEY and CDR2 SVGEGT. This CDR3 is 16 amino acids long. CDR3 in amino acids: CASSYSRAGPGNEQFF.

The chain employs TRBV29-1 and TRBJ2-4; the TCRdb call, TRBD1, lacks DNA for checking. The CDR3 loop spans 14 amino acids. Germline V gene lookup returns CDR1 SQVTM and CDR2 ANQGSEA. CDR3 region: CSVDTGVPKNIQYF.

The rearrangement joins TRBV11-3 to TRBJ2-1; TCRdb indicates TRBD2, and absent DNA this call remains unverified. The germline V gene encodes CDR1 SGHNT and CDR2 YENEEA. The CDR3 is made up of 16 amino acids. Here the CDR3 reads CASSLLRGSSYNEQFF. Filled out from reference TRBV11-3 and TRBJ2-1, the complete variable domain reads EAGVVQSPRYKIIEKKQPVAFWCNPISGHNTLYWYLQNLGQGPELLIRYENEEAVDDSQLPKDRFSAERLKGVDSTLKIQPAELGDSAVYLCASSLLRGSSYNEQFFGPGTRLTVL.

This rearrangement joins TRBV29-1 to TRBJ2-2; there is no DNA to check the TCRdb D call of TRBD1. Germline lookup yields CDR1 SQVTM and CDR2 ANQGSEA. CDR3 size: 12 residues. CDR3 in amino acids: CSVKQGTGELFF.

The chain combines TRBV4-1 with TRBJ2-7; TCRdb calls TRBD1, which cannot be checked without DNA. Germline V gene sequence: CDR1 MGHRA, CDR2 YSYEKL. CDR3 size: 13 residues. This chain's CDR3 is CASSQDGRSEQYF.

The CDR3 sequence: CASSLAGDRYEQYF. V gene TRBV7-8 combines with J gene TRBJ2-7; TCRdb picks TRBD1, but there is no DNA to check that call. Germline-derived CDR1 and CDR2 are SGHVS and FQNEAQ. The CDR3 runs to 14 residues.

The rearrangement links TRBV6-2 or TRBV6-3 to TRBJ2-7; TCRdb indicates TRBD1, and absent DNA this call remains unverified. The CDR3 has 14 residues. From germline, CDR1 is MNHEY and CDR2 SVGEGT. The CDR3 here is CASSWEKGSYEQYF.

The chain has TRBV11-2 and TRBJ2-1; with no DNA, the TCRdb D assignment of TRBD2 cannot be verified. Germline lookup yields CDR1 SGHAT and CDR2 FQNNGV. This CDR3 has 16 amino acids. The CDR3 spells CASSLGLSGRANEQFF.

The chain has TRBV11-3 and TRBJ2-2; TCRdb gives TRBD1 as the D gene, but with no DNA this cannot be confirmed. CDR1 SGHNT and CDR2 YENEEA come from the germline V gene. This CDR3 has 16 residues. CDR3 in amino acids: CASSLRDRRNTGELFF.

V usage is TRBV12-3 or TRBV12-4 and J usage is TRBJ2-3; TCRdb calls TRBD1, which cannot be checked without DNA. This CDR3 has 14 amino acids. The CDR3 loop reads CASSRDRTTDTQYF.

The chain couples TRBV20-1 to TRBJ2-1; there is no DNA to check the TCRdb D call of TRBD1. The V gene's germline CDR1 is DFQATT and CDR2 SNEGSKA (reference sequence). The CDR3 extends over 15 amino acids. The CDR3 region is CSAGTGHLIYNEQFF.

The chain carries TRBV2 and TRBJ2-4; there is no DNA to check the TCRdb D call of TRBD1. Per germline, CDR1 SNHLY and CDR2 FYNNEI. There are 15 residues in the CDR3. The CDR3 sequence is CASSEDGGTKNIQYF.

The CDR3: CASSEYSREMNTEAFF. V usage is TRBV2 and J usage is TRBJ1-1. Germline V gives CDR1 SNHLY, CDR2 FYNNEI. The CDR3 is made up of 16 amino acids.

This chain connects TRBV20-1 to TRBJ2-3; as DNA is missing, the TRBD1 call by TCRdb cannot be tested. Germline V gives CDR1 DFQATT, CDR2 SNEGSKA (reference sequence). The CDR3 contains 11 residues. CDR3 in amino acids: CSAPGEDTQYF.

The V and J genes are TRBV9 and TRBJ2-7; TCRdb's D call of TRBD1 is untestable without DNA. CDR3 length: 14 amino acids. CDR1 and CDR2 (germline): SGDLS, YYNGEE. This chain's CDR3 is CASSVDVRDYEQYF.

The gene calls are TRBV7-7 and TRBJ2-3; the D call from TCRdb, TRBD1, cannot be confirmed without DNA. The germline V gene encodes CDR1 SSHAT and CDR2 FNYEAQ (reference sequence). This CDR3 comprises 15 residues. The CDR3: CASSFGTGSTDTQYF.

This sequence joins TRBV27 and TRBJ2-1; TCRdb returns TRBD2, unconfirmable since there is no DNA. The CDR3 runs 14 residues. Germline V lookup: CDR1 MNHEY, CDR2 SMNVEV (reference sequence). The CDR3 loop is CASSLTRQWGEQFF.

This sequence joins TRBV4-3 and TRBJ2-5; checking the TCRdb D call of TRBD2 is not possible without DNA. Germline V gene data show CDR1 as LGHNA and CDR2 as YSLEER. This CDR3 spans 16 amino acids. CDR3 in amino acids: CASSQVPAGGQETQYF.